These 14 T cell receptor beta chains originate from one sample sequenced in a study of control samples from healthy donors and cancer patients. Repertoires were generated with immunoSEQ multiplex PCR, while TCRdb's copy carries only in-frame clones and drops some. The profile covers about 75,000 clones, with more than 80% appearing a single time and more than 13% taken by the ten largest. Input material: blood. The receptors come from a man between 50 and 59 years old in good health.

The V and J genes are TRBV4-1 and TRBJ2-7, with 7 bases aligning to TRBD2. The CDR3 loop spans 16 amino acids. The J segment lost 3 bases and the V segment lost 0 bases, leaving 8 bases of the junction unmatched. CDR1 is MGHRA and CDR2 is YSYEKL in the germline V gene. The CDR3 is CASSQEGGSLYYEQYF. CDR3 DNA: TGCGCCAGCAGCCAAGAGGGCGGGAGCCTCTACTACGAGCAGTACTTC.

This rearrangement joins TRBV28 to TRBJ2-5; D ambiguous. The V gene's germline CDR1 is MDHEN and CDR2 SYDVKM. The CDR3 spans 13 residues. Trimming pared 2 bases from V and 0 bases from J, leaving 4 bases between. CDR3 loop: CASSLPHQETQYF. For the CDR3, the DNA is TGTGCCAGCAGTTTACCTCACCAAGAGACCCAGTACTTC.

The V gene is TRBV19, the J gene TRBJ2-3; D might be TRBD2 (6 bases). Between the trimmed V and J ends, which lost 1 base and 3 bases, there was a span of 11 bases. There are 15 residues in the CDR3. In germline, CDR1 is LNHDA, CDR2 SQIVND (reference sequence). CDR3 amino acids: CASSIGLGSTDTQYF. The CDR3 DNA follows: TGTGCCAGTAGTATAGGACTAGGGTCTACAGATACGCAGTATTTT.

This clone was counted a single time. The rearrangement joins TRBV2 to TRBJ2-2; 13 bases agree with TRBD2. The ends lost 7 bases at V and 5 bases at J; junction bases unmatched: 4. This CDR3 has 15 residues. Germline V gives CDR1 SNHLY, CDR2 FYNNEI. The CDR3 loop is CASIGLAGETGELFF. DNA of the CDR3: TGTGCCAGCATCGGACTAGCGGGAGAAACCGGGGAGCTGTTTTTT.

This rearrangement joins TRBV30 to TRBJ2-7; 11 bases map to TRBD2. Germline V CDR1 and CDR2: GTSNPN, SVGIG (reference sequence). The CDR3 length is 13 residues. V shed 6 bases and J 4 bases; nucleotides not matched to a gene: 5. Written as DNA, the CDR3 is TGTGCCTGCCGACTAGCGGGGAATTACGAGCAGTACTTC. This encodes CACRLAGNYEQYF.

The gene calls are TRBV3-1 (or the pseudogene TRBV3-2) and TRBJ2-1, with TRBD2 matching 10 bases. Germline CDR1 is LGHDT and CDR2 is YNNKEL (reference sequence). The V and J ends lost 4 bases and 7 bases, in that order; junction bases with no gene match: 10. The CDR3 length is 16 residues. The CDR3 DNA sequence: TGTGCCAGCAGCCCCTTACCTAGCGGGAGTTTGAATGAGCAGTTCTTC. As protein: CASSPLPSGSLNEQFF.

The gene calls are TRBV7-9 and TRBJ2-5; D is ambiguous. Germline V lookup: CDR1 SEHNR, CDR2 FQNEAQ (reference sequence). The CDR3 runs to 14 residues. V was trimmed by 5 bases and J by 7 bases, leaving 17 bases between them. CDR3 sequence reads: CASSLQSVSGTQYF. In nucleotides, the CDR3 is TGTGCCAGCAGCCTGCAGAGTGTCTCGGGGACCCAGTACTTC.

This clone was picked up a small number of times. The V and J genes are TRBV9 and TRBJ2-7; D is uncertain. The CDR3 length is 12 residues. Germline lookup yields CDR1 SGDLS and CDR2 YYNGEE. V lost 7 bases and J 2 bases, leaving 10 bases between the germline ends. The CDR3 sequence: CASGLGAYEQYF. CDR3 coding DNA: TGTGCCAGCGGCCTAGGAGCCTACGAGCAGTACTTC. Filled out from reference TRBV9 and TRBJ2-7, the complete variable domain reads DSGVTQTPKHLITATGQRVTLRCSPRSGDLSVYWYQQSLDQGLQFLIQYYNGEERAKGNILERFSAQQFPDLHSELNLSSLELGDSALYFCASGLGAYEQYFGPGTRLTVT.

The gene calls are TRBV20-1 and TRBJ2-7; 8 nucleotides line up with TRBD1. With 3 bases clipped from V and 5 bases from J, the junction kept 3 bases outside the gene matches. The CDR3 has 12 amino acids. Germline V gives CDR1 DFQATT, CDR2 SNEGSKA (reference sequence). The CDR3 DNA follows: TGCAGTGCTAGTCCAGGGGGCCACGAGCAGTACTTC. It yields the protein CSASPGGHEQYF.

The rearrangement links TRBV5-1 to TRBJ1-3, with a tentative D call TRBD1 (5 bases). V was pared by 4 bases and J by 0 bases, with 11 bases between. Per the germline V gene, CDR1 is SGHRS and CDR2 is YFSETQ. The CDR3 loop spans 15 amino acids. As DNA, the CDR3 is TGCGCCAGCAGCCTGGAGACAGCCTCTGGAAACACCATATATTTT. This sequence encodes CASSLETASGNTIYF.

This chain connects TRBV5-5 to TRBJ2-7; possibly TRBD1 or TRBD2 for D (5 bases each). The ends were cut back, 4 bases at V and 0 bases at J, with 11 bases in the middle. The CDR3 is made up of 14 amino acids. Germline lookup yields CDR1 SGHKS and CDR2 YYEKEE (reference sequence). The CDR3 DNA is TGTGCCAGCAGCCTGACGGGGCCCTCCTACGAGCAGTACTTC. Protein: CASSLTGPSYEQYF.

This rearrangement joins TRBV3-1 (or the pseudogene TRBV3-2) to TRBJ1-1; 10 bases fit TRBD1. This CDR3 has 16 residues. V gave up 6 bases and J gave up 4 bases; unmatched junction bases: 11. Germline assignment: CDR1 LGHDT and CDR2 YNNKEL (reference sequence). CDR3 protein: CASRKTGGGSGTEAFF. The CDR3 bases are TGTGCCAGCAGGAAGACAGGGGGCGGTTCGGGCACTGAAGCTTTCTTT.

The CDR3 sequence is CASSQDPGRARNEQYF. The CDR3 DNA reads TGTGCCAGCAGCCAAGACCCCGGGAGAGCCCGGAACGAGCAGTACTTC. The chain has TRBV14 and TRBJ2-7; D may be TRBD2 (6 bases). V was shortened by 0 bases and J by 5 bases, with 17 bases between the two germline ends. Per the germline V gene, CDR1 is SGHDN and CDR2 is FVKESK. The CDR3 is 16 amino acids.

The chain uses TRBV27 and TRBJ1-2; D remains unclear. The CDR3 loop spans 16 amino acids. V was trimmed by 4 bases and J by 2 bases, leaving 17 bases between them. Germline assignment: CDR1 MNHEY and CDR2 SMNVEV (reference sequence). The CDR3 region has the DNA TGTGCCAGCAGTTCATTCGGGCGTAACGGCAACTATGGCTACACCTTC. Protein: CASSSFGRNGNYGYTF.